Listed below are T cell receptor beta chains from one sample, sequenced in a study of response to subunit inactivated influenza vaccine. TCRdb recomputed calls from the RT-PCR reads with MiXCR, one row per CDR3 protein. Of hundreds of thousands of distinct CDR3 sequences in the sample, approximately 7.6% were seen once. The starting material was PBMCs from blood, obtained roughly 24 months after vaccination. The source of these receptors is a man aged 50 to 69 who received an inactivated influenza vaccine. Both conserved end residues are part of each CDR3. A D gene is named only where the DNA matches it firmly. The size of a clone is reported for some rows only, either as once, few or many, or as a class for expanded clones.

clone size: many; V gene: TRBV20-1; J gene: TRBJ1-2; D gene: -; CDR3 DNA: TGCAGTGCTAGCCCAAACTCCGGGACAACTGGCTACACCTTC; CDR3 protein: CSASPNSGTTGYTF
clone size: many; V gene: TRBV5-1; J gene: TRBJ2-3; D gene: TRBD2; CDR3 DNA: TGCGCCAGCAGCTTACCTCTAGCGGATGGCACAGATACGCAGTATTTT; CDR3 protein: CASSLPLADGTDTQYF
clone size: few; V gene: TRBV5-1; J gene: TRBJ1-1; D gene: TRBD1; CDR3 DNA: TGCGCCAGCAGGCAACAGGGGGAAAACACTGAAGCTTTCTTT; CDR3 protein: CASRQQGENTEAFF
clone size: few; V gene: TRBV4-3; J gene: TRBJ2-1; D gene: -; CDR3 DNA: TGCGCCAGCAGCCAAGGTGGGGGTACCAATGAGCAGTTCTTC; CDR3 protein: CASSQGGGTNEQFF
clone size: few; V gene: TRBV12-3/TRBV12-4; J gene: TRBJ2-1; D gene: -; CDR3 DNA: TGTGCCAGCAGTTCAATCAAAAGGGACAATGAGCAGTTCTTC; CDR3 protein: CASSSIKRDNEQFF
clone size: many; V gene: TRBV20-1; J gene: TRBJ2-5; D gene: -; CDR3 DNA: TGCAGTGCTAACCCCCTGTCGTTTGGAGAGACCCAGTACTTC; CDR3 protein: CSANPLSFGETQYF
clone size: -; V gene: TRBV6-5; J gene: TRBJ2-1; D gene: -; CDR3 DNA: TGTGCCAGCAGTTACAGGGACTACAATGAGCAGTTCTTC; CDR3 protein: CASSYRDYNEQFF
clone size: -; V gene: TRBV20-1; J gene: TRBJ2-5; D gene: TRBD2; CDR3 DNA: TGCAGTGCTAGAGATCTCCTAGCGGGAGCGTCGGAGACCCAGTACTTC; CDR3 protein: CSARDLLAGASETQYF
clone size: many; V gene: TRBV12-3/TRBV12-4; J gene: TRBJ1-5; D gene: TRBD1; CDR3 DNA: TGTGCCAGCAGCCCGGACAGGGGGACGTACAATCAGCCCCAGCATTTT; CDR3 protein: CASSPDRGTYNQPQHF
clone size: -; V gene: TRBV5-4; J gene: TRBJ1-2; D gene: -; CDR3 DNA: TGTGCCAGCAGCTTGAGACTCGCAAACTATGGCTACACCTTC; CDR3 protein: CASSLRLANYGYTF
clone size: -; V gene: TRBV29-1; J gene: TRBJ2-7; D gene: -; CDR3 DNA: TGCAGCGGAGGGGGTCCTGGCAACGAGCAGTACTTC; CDR3 protein: CSGGGPGNEQYF
clone size: few; V gene: TRBV9; J gene: TRBJ2-3; D gene: -; CDR3 DNA: TGTGCCAGCCTCGCCCACGCAGATACGCAGTATTTT; CDR3 protein: CASLAHADTQYF
clone size: many; V gene: TRBV2; J gene: TRBJ1-2; D gene: -; CDR3 DNA: TGTGCCAGCAGTGTTGACCCCTCGGACTATGGCTACACCTTC; CDR3 protein: CASSVDPSDYGYTF
clone size: -; V gene: TRBV7-2; J gene: TRBJ1-1; D gene: TRBD1; CDR3 DNA: TGTGCCAGCAGCTTAGTTAACAGGGGGCCCGCGGCTGAAGCTTTCTTT; CDR3 protein: CASSLVNRGPAAEAFF
clone size: -; V gene: TRBV25-1; J gene: TRBJ2-5; D gene: TRBD2; CDR3 DNA: TGTGCCAGCAGTGATCATAGCGGGGGACAAGAGACCCAGTACTTC; CDR3 protein: CASSDHSGGQETQYF
clone size: few; V gene: TRBV5-4; J gene: TRBJ2-1; D gene: TRBD2; CDR3 DNA: TGTGCCAGCAGCTTGTGGGGACTAGCGGGAGGGGCCGATGAGCAGTTCTTC; CDR3 protein: CASSLWGLAGGADEQFF
clone size: few; V gene: TRBV4-1; J gene: TRBJ2-1; D gene: TRBD2; CDR3 DNA: TGCGCCAGCAGCCTCCGGCTGGGGCGGGGGGCCTCCTACAATGAGCAGTTCTTC; CDR3 protein: CASSLRLGRGASYNEQFF
clone size: -; V gene: TRBV4-1; J gene: TRBJ2-7; D gene: -; CDR3 DNA: TGCGCCAGCAGCCAGCGGACGGGATACTACGAGCAGTACTTC; CDR3 protein: CASSQRTGYYEQYF
clone size: many; V gene: TRBV27; J gene: TRBJ2-7; D gene: TRBD2; CDR3 DNA: TGTGCCAGCAGTCTCAATAGCGGGAGAACCGAGCAGTACTTC; CDR3 protein: CASSLNSGRTEQYF
clone size: few; V gene: TRBV10-3; J gene: TRBJ2-6; D gene: -; CDR3 DNA: TGTGCCATCAGTGGAACAAACCCAGGGTCCGGGGCCAACGTCCTGACTTTC; CDR3 protein: CAISGTNPGSGANVLTF
clone size: many; V gene: TRBV20-1; J gene: TRBJ2-2; D gene: -; CDR3 DNA: TGCAGTGCTAGAGCCCGGCGCGGGGAGCTGTTTTTT; CDR3 protein: CSARARRGELFF
clone size: few; V gene: TRBV18; J gene: TRBJ2-7; D gene: -; CDR3 DNA: TGTGCCAGCTCACCCCTACAGGGACGGACCTACGAGCAGTACTTC; CDR3 protein: CASSPLQGRTYEQYF
clone size: -; V gene: TRBV7-8; J gene: TRBJ2-5; D gene: TRBD2; CDR3 DNA: TGTGCCAGCAGCTTAGTTGCCGGGACTAGCGGGAGGGGTCCTACCCAGTACTTC; CDR3 protein: CASSLVAGTSGRGPTQYF
clone size: few; V gene: TRBV7-9; J gene: TRBJ2-5; D gene: TRBD1; CDR3 DNA: TGTGCCAGCAGCATCCGGACAGGGCCATCTAGTGAGACCCAGTACTTC; CDR3 protein: CASSIRTGPSSETQYF
clone size: many; V gene: TRBV2; J gene: TRBJ2-1; D gene: TRBD2; CDR3 DNA: TGTGCCAGCAGGGAAACTAGCGGGAGTTTTAATGAGCAGTTCTTC; CDR3 protein: CASRETSGSFNEQFF
clone size: few; V gene: TRBV4-3; J gene: TRBJ2-7; D gene: TRBD2; CDR3 DNA: TGCGCCAGCAGCCAAGAAAGGGGAGGGTTGCGGGAGCAGTACTTC; CDR3 protein: CASSQERGGLREQYF
clone size: -; V gene: TRBV10-3; J gene: TRBJ1-1; D gene: -; CDR3 DNA: TGTGCCATCAGTGAATGGGCACTCTTAAACACTGAAGCTTTCTTT; CDR3 protein: CAISEWALLNTEAFF
clone size: few; V gene: TRBV6-1; J gene: TRBJ1-5; D gene: TRBD1; CDR3 DNA: TGTGCCAGCAGTCAGCGGACAGGTTATAGCAATCAGCCCCAGCATTTT; CDR3 protein: CASSQRTGYSNQPQHF
clone size: -; V gene: TRBV6-5; J gene: TRBJ2-7; D gene: -; CDR3 DNA: TGTGCCAGCAGGTACCGGGTGGGAGAACTCCACGAGCAGTACTTC; CDR3 protein: CASRYRVGELHEQYF
clone size: many; V gene: TRBV30; J gene: TRBJ1-3; D gene: TRBD1; CDR3 DNA: TGTGCCTGGAGAAGGGACAGGAGCTCTGGAAACACCATATATTTT; CDR3 protein: CAWRRDRSSGNTIYF
clone size: few; V gene: TRBV7-9; J gene: TRBJ2-5; D gene: -; CDR3 DNA: TGTGCCAGCAGCTACGACCTTGGGGACAAGGAGACCCAGTACTTC; CDR3 protein: CASSYDLGDKETQYF
clone size: many; V gene: TRBV20-1; J gene: TRBJ1-4; D gene: -; CDR3 DNA: TGCAGTGCCTTCTGGGGGGAAGGTGAAAAACTGTTTTTT; CDR3 protein: CSAFWGEGEKLFF
clone size: few; V gene: TRBV5-1; J gene: TRBJ2-1; D gene: TRBD2; CDR3 DNA: TGCGCCAGCAGCCTGACTAGCGGGAGACATGAGCAGTTCTTC; CDR3 protein: CASSLTSGRHEQFF
clone size: -; V gene: TRBV20-1; J gene: TRBJ2-7; D gene: -; CDR3 DNA: TGCAGTGCTAGGACTAGGGTTAGCTCCTACGAGCAGTACTTC; CDR3 protein: CSARTRVSSYEQYF
clone size: many; V gene: TRBV12-3/TRBV12-4; J gene: TRBJ2-7; D gene: TRBD1; CDR3 DNA: TGTGCCAGCAGTTTAGGGACAGGACCCAGCGAGCAGTACTTC; CDR3 protein: CASSLGTGPSEQYF
clone size: few; V gene: TRBV19; J gene: TRBJ2-3; D gene: -; CDR3 DNA: TGTGCCAGTAGTATGGCCCCACGCAACACAGATACGCAGTATTTT; CDR3 protein: CASSMAPRNTDTQYF
clone size: many; V gene: TRBV6-1; J gene: TRBJ1-5; D gene: -; CDR3 DNA: TGTGCCAGCAGTGAACACGGGGGGGAGCAGCCCCAGCATTTT; CDR3 protein: CASSEHGGEQPQHF
clone size: many; V gene: TRBV11-2; J gene: TRBJ2-7; D gene: -; CDR3 DNA: TGTGCCAGCAGCCGAAATGTAGGGACCTACGAGCAGTACTTC; CDR3 protein: CASSRNVGTYEQYF
clone size: -; V gene: TRBV24-1; J gene: TRBJ2-2; D gene: -; CDR3 DNA: TGTGCCTCGGCAGGGGACACCGGGGAGCTGTTTTTT; CDR3 protein: CASAGDTGELFF
clone size: -; V gene: TRBV11-3; J gene: TRBJ2-5; D gene: TRBD1; CDR3 DNA: TGTGCCAGCAGCTTAGGGACAGGGTTACGCGAGACCCAGTACTTC; CDR3 protein: CASSLGTGLRETQYF
clone size: -; V gene: TRBV27; J gene: TRBJ2-1; D gene: -; CDR3 DNA: TGTACCAGTAGGCAAGACAGCTACAATGAGCAGTTCTTC; CDR3 protein: CTSRQDSYNEQFF
clone size: -; V gene: TRBV10-3; J gene: TRBJ2-7; D gene: TRBD1; CDR3 DNA: TGTGCCATCAGTGAGCCCGGGACAGTCTCCTACGAGCAGTACTTC; CDR3 protein: CAISEPGTVSYEQYF
clone size: few; V gene: TRBV7-2; J gene: TRBJ2-2; D gene: -; CDR3 DNA: TGTGCAACACAGGGGGTACTAGCGCGATTCACCGGGGAGCTGTTTTTT; CDR3 protein: CATQGVLARFTGELFF
clone size: few; V gene: TRBV4-3; J gene: TRBJ1-2; D gene: -; CDR3 DNA: TGCGCCAGCAGCCAGGGAACCGGCTACACCTTC; CDR3 protein: CASSQGTGYTF
clone size: once; V gene: TRBV30; J gene: TRBJ2-6; D gene: -; CDR3 DNA: TGTGCCTGGGTCCAATCTGGGGCCAACGTCCTGACTTTC; CDR3 protein: CAWVQSGANVLTF
clone size: many; V gene: TRBV12-3/TRBV12-4; J gene: TRBJ2-7; D gene: -; CDR3 DNA: TGTGCCAGCCTCCAGACGAGCTCCTACGAGCAGTACTTC; CDR3 protein: CASLQTSSYEQYF
clone size: few; V gene: TRBV10-2; J gene: TRBJ1-2; D gene: -; CDR3 DNA: TGCGCCAGCAGTGAGTCATGGACGGAGAACTATGGCTACACCTTC; CDR3 protein: CASSESWTENYGYTF
clone size: few; V gene: TRBV18; J gene: TRBJ2-7; D gene: -; CDR3 DNA: TGTGCCAGCTCACTATCAGGGGTTAGCTCCTACGAGCAGTACTTC; CDR3 protein: CASSLSGVSSYEQYF
clone size: many; V gene: TRBV18; J gene: TRBJ2-2; D gene: -; CDR3 DNA: TGTGCCAGCTCACCAGGAATTGACACCGGGGAGCTGTTTTTT; CDR3 protein: CASSPGIDTGELFF
clone size: few; V gene: TRBV6-2/TRBV6-3; J gene: TRBJ1-5; D gene: TRBD1; CDR3 DNA: TGTGCCAGCAGTTACTCAGGGGGCGCGGATCAGCCCCAGCATTTT; CDR3 protein: CASSYSGGADQPQHF
clone size: -; V gene: TRBV6-2/TRBV6-3; J gene: TRBJ2-1; D gene: TRBD2; CDR3 DNA: TGTGCCAGCAGGAGACTAGCGGGAGTAACTGAGCAGTTCTTC; CDR3 protein: CASRRLAGVTEQFF
clone size: -; V gene: TRBV20-1; J gene: TRBJ2-7; D gene: -; CDR3 DNA: TGCAGTGCTAGAGATCCGGCACCCAACGGCTTCACCGTTTTC; CDR3 protein: CSARDPAPNGFTVF
clone size: few; V gene: TRBV9; J gene: TRBJ2-2; D gene: TRBD2; CDR3 DNA: TGTGCCAGCAGCGCACCGGGACTAGCGGCGAACACCGGGGAGCTGTTTTTT; CDR3 protein: CASSAPGLAANTGELFF
clone size: -; V gene: TRBV7-2; J gene: TRBJ2-1; D gene: TRBD2; CDR3 DNA: TGTGCCAGCAGCTTAGCGTCTAGCGGGGGGGTTGGGCAGTTCTTC; CDR3 protein: CASSLASSGGVGQFF
clone size: many; V gene: TRBV10-3; J gene: TRBJ2-3; D gene: -; CDR3 DNA: TGTGCCATCAGTGAGTCTGATGGGGCCACAGATACGCAGTATTTT; CDR3 protein: CAISESDGATDTQYF
clone size: few; V gene: TRBV6-1; J gene: TRBJ2-1; D gene: TRBD2; CDR3 DNA: TGTGCCAGCACTACTTGGGGGGGACTAGCGGGAGGAACGCATGAGCAGTTCTTC; CDR3 protein: CASTTWGGLAGGTHEQFF